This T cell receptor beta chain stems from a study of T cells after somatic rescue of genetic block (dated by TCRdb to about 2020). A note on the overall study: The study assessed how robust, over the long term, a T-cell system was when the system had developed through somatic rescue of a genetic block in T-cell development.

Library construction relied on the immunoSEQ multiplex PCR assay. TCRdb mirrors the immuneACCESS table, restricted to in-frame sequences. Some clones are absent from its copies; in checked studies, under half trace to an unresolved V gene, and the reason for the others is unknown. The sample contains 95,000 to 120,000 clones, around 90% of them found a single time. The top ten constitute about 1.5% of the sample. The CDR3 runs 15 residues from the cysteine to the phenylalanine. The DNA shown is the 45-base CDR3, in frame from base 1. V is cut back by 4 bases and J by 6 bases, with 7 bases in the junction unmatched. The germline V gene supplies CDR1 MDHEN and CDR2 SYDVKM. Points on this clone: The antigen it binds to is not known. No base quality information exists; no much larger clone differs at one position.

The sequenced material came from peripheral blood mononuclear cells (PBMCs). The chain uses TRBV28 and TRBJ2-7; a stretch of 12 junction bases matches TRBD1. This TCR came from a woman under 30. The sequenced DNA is TGTGCCAGCAGTTCCCCCGGGACAGGGGGCGCCGAGCAGTACTTC. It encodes CASSSPGTGGAEQYF.